Listed below are T cell receptor beta chains from one sample, sequenced in a study of cytomegalovirus exposure and HLA in healthy donors. Sequencing was performed with immunoSEQ multiplex PCR; in TCRdb, only in-frame clones are kept and a portion is missing. The sample shows roughly 180,000 clones, roughly 85% of them seen only once. Sequencing was performed on PBMCs. These TCRs come from a man aged 25-45 years in good health and CMV-seronegative. Each CDR3 is given with its conserved first and last residue. D genes are given only for firm matches. Size is omitted from some rows. Given values are once, few, many or a class for expanded clones.

.	TRBJ2-5	.	TRBV11-2	CASSPVGGEETQYF	TGTGCCAGCAGCCCAGTGGGCGGGGAAGAGACCCAGTACTTC
.	TRBJ2-7	.	TRBV7-2	CASSLATTLAYEQYF	TGTGCCAGCAGCTTAGCTACTACCCTCGCCTACGAGCAGTACTTC
.	TRBJ2-5	.	TRBV15	CATSRDLNRVRETQYF	TGTGCCACCAGCAGAGATCTAAACAGGGTAAGGGAGACCCAGTACTTC
.	TRBJ2-7	TRBD1	TRBV9	CASSPTGQSYEQYF	TGTGCCAGCAGTCCCACGGGACAGTCCTACGAGCAGTACTTC
few	TRBJ1-6	.	TRBV19	CASSGFPGLYNSPLHF	TGTGCCAGTAGTGGTTTTCCCGGGTTATATAATTCACCCCTCCACTTT
.	TRBJ1-1	.	TRBV5-1	CASSLALGRQNTEAFF	TGCGCCAGCAGCTTGGCCTTGGGGAGGCAGAACACTGAAGCTTTCTTT
once	TRBJ1-1	.	TRBV29-1	CSVGQRVVNTEAFF	TGCAGCGTTGGGCAGAGGGTCGTGAACACTGAAGCTTTCTTT
few	TRBJ2-6	.	TRBV5-1	CASSLGGSGANVLTF	TGCGCCAGCAGCTTGGGCGGGTCTGGGGCCAACGTCCTGACTTTC
.	TRBJ2-3	TRBD1	TRBV10-3	CAISWPGTGIPDTQYF	TGTGCCATCTCCTGGCCCGGGACAGGGATTCCGGATACGCAGTATTTT
.	TRBJ1-4	TRBD1	TRBV4-1	CASSQDGTGNLFF	TGCGCCAGCAGCCAAGATGGGACAGGGAACCTGTTTTTT
.	TRBJ1-3	.	TRBV30	CAWSLGALGNTIYF	TGTGCCTGGAGCTTAGGGGCCCTAGGCAACACCATATATTTT
.	TRBJ2-2	.	TRBV7-9	CASSKSDTGELFF	TGTGCCAGCAGCAAATCGGACACCGGGGAGCTGTTTTTT
.	TRBJ2-1	.	TRBV7-9	CASSLPRDKYNEQFF	TGTGCCAGCAGCCTACCCCGGGACAAGTACAATGAGCAGTTCTTC
.	TRBJ2-7	.	TRBV7-2	CASSSDGRESSYEQYF	TGTGCCAGCAGCTCGGACGGACGGGAAAGCTCCTACGAGCAGTACTTC
.	TRBJ2-1	.	TRBV11-3	CASSTGQKQFF	TGTGCCAGCAGCACTGGACAGAAGCAGTTCTTC
.	TRBJ1-4	TRBD1	TRBV2	CASSPGTGGNEKLFF	TGTGCCAGCAGTCCCGGGACAGGGGGGAATGAAAAACTGTTTTTT
.	TRBJ2-3	TRBD2	TRBV19	CASSGLAGGGDTQYF	TGTGCCAGTAGTGGCTTAGCGGGAGGAGGAGATACGCAGTATTTT